Presented here are 28 T cell receptor beta chains from one specimen sequenced in a study of blood T cells in healthy people across ages. Using a J-beta primer mix together with a sample-barcoded 5' primer, a second PCR was run for roughly 7 to 11 cycles. TCRdb reprocessed the 5' RACE reads with MiXCR, giving one entry per CDR3 protein. The repertoire holds about 1.4 million distinct CDR3 sequences, with approximately 60% as singletons. The sequenced sample consisted of blood. These receptors all stem from a young man in good health.

This sequence joins TRBV4-1 and TRBJ2-1; D perhaps matches TRBD2 (5 bases). With 1 base removed from V and 9 bases from J, the gap between germline ends came to 13 bases. This CDR3 contains 14 residues. Germline loops: CDR1 MGHRA, CDR2 YSYEKL. The CDR3 loop reads CASSQVDSGFEQFF. CDR3 bases: TGCGCCAGCAGCCAAGTGGACTCAGGTTTTGAGCAGTTCTTC.

This clonotype was seen a few times. V and J are TRBV4-1 and TRBJ2-1; D is undetermined. This CDR3 comprises 14 residues. Trimming took off 0 bases at V and 8 bases at J, with 11 bases between the two ends. Looked up from germline, CDR1 is MGHRA and CDR2 is YSYEKL. In nucleotides, the CDR3 is TGCGCCAGCAGCCAAGAGATAGGATGGGATGAGCAGTTCTTC. Translation: CASSQEIGWDEQFF.

The DNA of the CDR3 is TGCGCCAGCAGTCCAGGGGGGTTTAGGGCCACGAATGAGCAGTTCTTC. Protein product: CASSPGGFRATNEQFF. The chain links TRBV10-1 to TRBJ2-1; D perhaps matches TRBD1 (7 bases). The CDR3 sequence is 16 residues long. V shed 5 bases and J shed 7 bases, with 21 bases lying between them. The germline gives CDR1 WNHNN, CDR2 SYGVQD (reference sequence).

V usage is TRBV5-1 and J usage is TRBJ1-1; D unresolved. V dropped 0 bases and J dropped 4 bases, with 7 bases sitting between them. The CDR3 spans 13 residues. Germline V gives CDR1 SGHRS, CDR2 YFSETQ. In nucleotides, the CDR3 is TGCGCCAGCAGCTTGGCCCGTCTCACTGAAGCTTTCTTT. This sequence encodes CASSLARLTEAFF. Using reference TRBV5-1 and TRBJ1-1 for the parts outside the CDR3, the full variable domain is KAGVTQTPRYLIKTRGQQVTLSCSPISGHRSVSWYQQTPGQGLQFLFEYFSETQRNKGNFPGRFSGRQFSNSRSEMNVSTLELGDSALYLCASSLARLTEAFFGQGTRLTVV.

The CDR3 here is CSVESRATSTDTQYF. The CDR3 bases are TGCAGCGTTGAGAGTCGCGCAACTAGCACAGATACGCAGTATTTT. The chain combines TRBV29-1 with TRBJ2-3; D is ambiguous. V shed 3 bases and J shed 0 bases, with 13 bases lying between them. CDR3 size: 15 residues. Germline lookup yields CDR1 SQVTM and CDR2 ANQGSEA.

The chain has TRBV4-3 and TRBJ2-2, with 7 bases identical to TRBD1. In germline, CDR1 is LGHNA, CDR2 YSLEER. The V segment lost 0 bases and the J segment 4 bases; nucleotides outside the gene matches: 5. The CDR3 extends over 16 amino acids. The CDR3 is CASSQDGTELTGELFF. The CDR3 DNA reads as TGCGCCAGCAGCCAAGATGGGACAGAACTCACCGGGGAGCTGTTTTTT.

In DNA form, the CDR3 reads TGTGCCAGCAGGGCCAGGATGGGGGCCAAATATAATTCACCCCTCCACTTT. Translated, it gives CASRARMGAKYNSPLHF. The genes are TRBV5-6 and TRBJ1-6; possible D gene TRBD1, 6 bases. Germline CDR1 SGHDT, CDR2 YYEEEE. This CDR3 has 17 amino acids. The ends were cut back, 5 bases at V and 4 bases at J, with 19 bases in the middle.

This clonotype was detected only a few times. The rearrangement uses TRBV27 and TRBJ2-7; 12 nucleotides agree with TRBD2. The CDR3 is 14 amino acids. Germline loops: CDR1 MNHEY, CDR2 SMNVEV (reference sequence). The V and J ends lost 6 bases and 5 bases, in that order; junction bases with no gene match: 5. This chain's CDR3 is CASRTSGRDNEQYF. DNA of the CDR3: TGTGCCAGCAGGACTAGCGGGAGAGACAACGAGCAGTACTTC.

The chain employs TRBV5-1 and TRBJ2-7; the match to TRBD2 covers 7 bases. Germline-derived CDR1 and CDR2 are SGHRS and YFSETQ. V shed 4 bases, J shed 5 bases, and the junction held 6 bases outside the gene matches. The CDR3 is made up of 13 amino acids. In DNA, the CDR3 is TGCGCCAGCAGCCGCGGGGGTTCCCACGAGCAGTACTTC. Its translation: CASSRGGSHEQYF.

In its sample, this clonotype was seen a few times. The J gene is TRBJ2-6, the V gene TRBV10-3, with no clear D. The CDR3 consists of 17 residues. Germline assignment: CDR1 ENHRY and CDR2 SYGVKD. V dropped 3 bases and J dropped 0 bases, with 12 bases sitting between them. The CDR3 loop reads CAISEWAGNSGANVLTF. CDR3 DNA: TGTGCCATCAGTGAATGGGCTGGAAACTCTGGGGCCAACGTCCTGACTTTC.

V is TRBV7-9 and J is TRBJ2-5; a weak D match, TRBD1 (7 bases). This CDR3 has 14 residues. The germline gives CDR1 SEHNR, CDR2 FQNEAQ (reference sequence). The V and J ends lost 1 base and 11 bases respectively, with 17 bases between them. This CDR3 reads CASSLVQGPGEQYF. The CDR3 DNA sequence: TGTGCCAGCAGCTTAGTACAGGGGCCGGGAGAGCAGTACTTC.

This clonotype was seen once. This chain joins TRBV14 and TRBJ1-2, with TRBD1 identical over 7 bases. Per the germline V gene, CDR1 is SGHDN and CDR2 is FVKESK. The CDR3 extends over 14 amino acids. Trimming took 4 bases from V and 4 from J; bases not matched to a gene: 6. The CDR3 DNA sequence: TGTGCCAGCAGCCGGAGGGGGCCTAGCTATGGCTACACCTTC. It translates to CASSRRGPSYGYTF.

The chain uses TRBV27 and TRBJ1-1, with a tentative D call TRBD1 (6 bases). Germline V gene data show CDR1 as MNHEY and CDR2 as SMNVEV (reference sequence). The ends were cut back, 8 bases at V and 3 bases at J, with 16 bases in the middle. This CDR3 region has 14 residues. The CDR3 loop is CASWGGAGHTEAFF. CDR3 nucleotide sequence: TGTGCCAGCTGGGGGGGGGCTGGGCACACTGAAGCTTTCTTT.

The J gene is TRBJ1-6, the V gene TRBV7-9; the D gene is possibly TRBD1 (5 bases). V lost 5 bases to trimming and J lost 10 bases, with 15 bases between them. The CDR3 has 14 residues. Germline values: CDR1 SEHNR, CDR2 FQNEAQ (reference sequence). CDR3 amino acids: CASSNSARASPLHF. The CDR3 DNA follows: TGTGCCAGCAGCAATTCAGCCAGGGCCTCACCCCTCCACTTT.

V gene TRBV29-1 combines with J gene TRBJ2-7, with D possibly matching TRBD1 (5 bases). Per germline, CDR1 SQVTM and CDR2 ANQGSEA. The CDR3 has 12 residues. The CDR3 sequence is CSVDQGYNEQYF. DNA of the CDR3: TGCAGTGTCGACCAGGGCTACAATGAGCAGTACTTC.

The genes are TRBV24-1 and TRBJ1-2; possibly TRBD1 for D (6 bases). Trimming stripped 4 bases from V and 2 bases from J, with 10 bases between. Germline CDR1 reads KGHDR; CDR2 reads SFDVKD. CDR3 length: 14 residues. The CDR3 bases are TGTGCCACCAGTGAACGGGACAAAAACTATGGCTACACCTTC. The encoded protein is CATSERDKNYGYTF.

The CDR3 coding sequence is TGTGCCACCAGCAGGCCCCCCGTTAGGGGCGATGAGCAGTTCTTC. Translation: CATSRPPVRGDEQFF. V gene TRBV15 combines with J gene TRBJ2-1; the D gene is possibly TRBD1 (5 bases). The CDR3 has 15 residues. Germline-derived CDR1 and CDR2 are LNHNV and YYDKDF (reference sequence). V lost 3 bases and J lost 8, with 17 bases in between.

This clonotype occurred a few times. The chain couples TRBV12-3 or TRBV12-4 to TRBJ1-2; 7 bases agree with TRBD1. J was trimmed by 8 bases and V by 0 bases; bases with no gene match: 6. This CDR3 is built from 14 residues. As DNA, the CDR3 is TGTGCCAGCAGTTTAGCCAGGGGGAAGGGCGGCTACACCTTC. Its protein is CASSLARGKGGYTF.

The J gene is TRBJ2-5, the V gene TRBV7-2; the D gene could be TRBD1 or TRBD2 (6 bases each). The CDR3 spans 15 residues. V lost 5 bases and J lost 2, with 15 bases in between. The germline V gene has CDR1 SGHTA and CDR2 FQGNSA. CDR3 loop: CASSSWGAAQETQYF. The DNA for the CDR3 is TGTGCCAGCAGCAGCTGGGGGGCCGCTCAAGAGACCCAGTACTTC.

Concerning this clonotype: Sequence at one end of the junction differs from germline and may be a read error. The chain joins TRBV15 to TRBJ2-2; tentatively, D is TRBD1 or TRBD2 (5 bases each). The CDR3 has 15 residues. CDR1 is LNHNV and CDR2 is YYDKDF in the germline V gene (reference sequence). The CDR3 region is CATSRAPGTTGQLFF. DNA of the CDR3: TGTGCCACCAGCAGAGCACCAGGGACCACCGGGCAGCTGTTTTTT.

For the CDR3, the DNA is TGCAGTGCCCACGGCGGGGGTGAGGAGACCCAGTACTTC. Translation gives CSAHGGGEETQYF. The chain employs TRBV20-1 and TRBJ2-5; TRBD2 matches at 7 bases. CDR1 DFQATT and CDR2 SNEGSKA come from the germline V gene (reference sequence). The CDR3 extends over 13 amino acids. Losses at the gene ends were 6 bases for V and 5 bases for J; bases not matched to a gene: 9.

The V gene is TRBV4-3, the J gene TRBJ1-2; D is uncertain. CDR1 and CDR2 from the germline V gene are LGHNA and YSLEER. The CDR3 sequence is 15 residues long. Trimming cost V 4 bases and J 5 bases, with 17 bases left between them. The CDR3 DNA reads TGCGCCAGCAGCCCGGGTGGGCGGACCTTTTATGGCTACACCTTC. Protein sequence: CASSPGGRTFYGYTF.

V usage is TRBV4-1 and J usage is TRBJ2-7; D is perhaps TRBD1 (5 bases). V was clipped by 0 bases and J by 8 bases, with 14 bases between them. This CDR3 has 14 residues. The germline gives CDR1 MGHRA, CDR2 YSYEKL. CDR3 in DNA: TGCGCCAGCAGCCAAGATTGGGGCAGTAACCAGCAGTACTTC. This encodes CASSQDWGSNQQYF.

DNA for the CDR3: TGTGCCAGCAGTTTTTTTAGGCACCTGAAATCATCCTACGAGCAGTACTTC. Translation: CASSFFRHLKSSYEQYF. This sequence joins TRBV28 and TRBJ2-7, with D unclear. This CDR3 contains 17 residues. Germline V gives CDR1 MDHEN, CDR2 SYDVKM. V dropped 3 bases and J dropped 1 base, with 19 bases sitting between them.

This chain links TRBV7-2 with TRBJ2-1; no firm D call. Germline CDR1 and CDR2: SGHTA and FQGNSA. Trimming removed 1 base at V and 6 bases at J, with 7 bases between. This CDR3 comprises 13 residues. CDR3 sequence: CASSLEQSNEQFF. The DNA of the CDR3 is TGTGCCAGCAGCTTAGAACAGAGCAATGAGCAGTTCTTC.

The gene calls are TRBV12-5 and TRBJ2-4, with TRBD1 identical over 7 bases. The germline gives CDR1 LGHNT, CDR2 FRNRAP. CDR3 length equals 14 residues. The J segment lost 6 bases and the V segment lost 4 bases, leaving 6 bases of the junction unmatched. Here the CDR3 DNA reads TGTGCTAGTGGTTCGACCGGGACAGTAAACATTCAGTACTTC. Translating gives CASGSTGTVNIQYF.

This clonotype was seen more than once but under ten times. The CDR3: CASSQVEGNLEYGYTF. The CDR3 nucleotides are TGTGCCAGCAGCCAAGTTGAGGGGAATTTGGAGTATGGCTACACCTTC. The rearrangement joins TRBV14 to TRBJ1-2; the D gene is possibly TRBD1 (5 bases). CDR1 is SGHDN and CDR2 is FVKESK in the germline V gene. CDR3 length: 16 residues. With 1 base removed from V and 5 bases from J, the gap between germline ends came to 17 bases.

This clonotype showed up just a few times. The chain combines TRBV11-2 with TRBJ2-3, with TRBD1 matching 11 bases. J gave up 0 bases and V 5 bases, and 10 bases lay outside the gene matches. The CDR3 length is 18 residues. CDR1 is SGHAT and CDR2 is FQNNGV in the germline V gene. In DNA form, the CDR3 reads TGTGCCAGCAGCCGAGGGACAGGGGGGACCCCTAGCACAGATACGCAGTATTTT. Its translation is CASSRGTGGTPSTDTQYF.